This T cell receptor beta chain was retrieved from a study of early T cells in non-severe SARS-CoV-2 infection (dated by TCRdb to 2020 to 2023). For context, the study as a whole: Bulk RNA from unsorted whole blood was used for TCR sequencing, so alpha and beta chains could not be paired.

Concerning this clonotype itself: Its binding antigen is unknown. No clone much larger than this one lies a single base away; base qualities are absent.

The library was generated by 5' RACE. Sequencing instrument: NextSeq 500. Unique molecular identifiers were attached to individual cDNA molecules in the TCR library protocol so that sequencing error and PCR bias could be corrected. TCR alpha and beta chains were both sequenced, and the abundances of alpha and beta sequences in each sample were closely correlated with each other. Concerning the study's data processing: Decombinator V4 was used to perform V gene, J gene and CDR3 annotation of TCR sequences. Expanded TCRs were defined as changing significantly between any two time points under a Poisson model with p below 0.0001. TCR abundances were normalised to the total number of TCRs sequenced in each sample and reported as counts per million. VDJdb, accessed on 1 November 2021, was searched for TCRs annotated for CMV, EBV and SARS-CoV-2, and TCRs annotated for more than one antigen were excluded. Starting from the raw public reads, TCRdb applied fastp trimming at Q25, assembled clones with MiXCR and retained in-frame beta chains. Duplicate CDR3 protein sequences are folded into a single record with the most common DNA and genes. In this record, the V and J calls reflect TCRdb's handling and not the investigators' own analysis. For this sample the table gives about 56,000 distinct CDR3 sequences, of which about 14% were detected only once. The ten largest clones take up roughly 3.9% of the sample.

This was a case-control study nested in a cohort of healthcare workers in London, UK, who had nasopharyngeal swab PCR tests and blood samples taken every week. Healthcare workers were enrolled in the week of the UK lockdown, from 23 to 31 March 2020, and were followed every week for up to roughly 16 weeks. Overall results and qualifications from the work: VDJdb matching was skewed toward anti-spike CD8 responses and likely underestimated virus-specific expansions by missing private and CD4 specificities.

The origin of this receptor is an adult who was a healthcare worker with PCR-confirmed SARS-CoV-2 infection or an uninfected control (not recorded which). Source: whole blood, taken at baseline.

The CDR3 protein is CSVGDMNTEAFF. The DNA sequence reads TGCAGTGTCGGGGATATGAACACTGAAGCTTTCTTT. The receptor chain draws on TRBV20-1 and TRBJ1-1; the D gene cannot be resolved reliably. V is cut by 7 bases and J by 0 bases, and the space between the germline ends is 9 bases. The CDR3 goes from the cysteine to the phenylalanine over 12 residues. The read is trimmed to its CDR3 DNA, 36 bases read in frame from base 1. The germline V gene (reference sequence) provides CDR1 DFQATT and CDR2 SNEGSKA.